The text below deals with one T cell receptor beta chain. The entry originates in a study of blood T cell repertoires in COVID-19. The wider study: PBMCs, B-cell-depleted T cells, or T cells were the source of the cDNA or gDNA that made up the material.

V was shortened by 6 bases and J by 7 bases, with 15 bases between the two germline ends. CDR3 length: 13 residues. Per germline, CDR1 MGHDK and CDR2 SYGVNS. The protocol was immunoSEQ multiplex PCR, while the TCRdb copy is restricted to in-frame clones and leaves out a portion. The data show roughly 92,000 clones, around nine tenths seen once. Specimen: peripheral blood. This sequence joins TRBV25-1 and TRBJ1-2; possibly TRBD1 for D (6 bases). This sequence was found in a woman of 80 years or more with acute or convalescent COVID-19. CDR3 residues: CASSPGWGLGYTF. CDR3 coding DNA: TGTGCCAGCAGCCCGGGGTGGGGGCTTGGCTACACCTTC.